Listed here is a single T cell receptor beta chain. This CDR3 spans 13 amino acids. Germline assignment: CDR1 SNHLY and CDR2 FYNNEI. V lost 8 bases, J lost 4 bases, and 6 bases stayed unmatched. This record belongs to a study of blood T cell repertoires in COVID-19. Sequencing used immunoSEQ multiplex PCR; TCRdb keeps in-frame clones, though not all of them. The sample has more than 150,000 clones, 80% seen once. Sequenced: peripheral blood. The V gene is TRBV2, the J gene TRBJ2-5; 8 positions agree with TRBD1. The clonotype was recovered from a man aged 60-69 years with acute or convalescent COVID-19. The CDR3 loop is CASQRTGRETQYF. The CDR3 DNA reads TGTGCCAGCCAGAGGACAGGGAGAGAGACCCAGTACTTC.